A selection of T cell receptor beta chains follows, all from one sample in a study of cytomegalovirus exposure and HLA in healthy donors. This table comes from immunoSEQ multiplex PCR, and its TCRdb copy is limited to in-frame clones, with some not included. The table shows approximately 160,000 clones, with around 75% occurring only once. The material sequenced was PBMCs. Every receptor here comes from a human donor in good health. CDR3s include the opening cysteine and the closing phenylalanine or tryptophan. D genes are given only for firm matches. Size is stated for part of the rows, as once, few or many counts, or as a class when the clone is expanded.

CDR3 protein,CDR3 DNA,D gene,V gene,J gene,clone size
CASRRVVDSREAFF,TGTGCCAGCCGTAGGGTAGTGGACAGCCGGGAAGCTTTCTTT,.,TRBV6-5,TRBJ1-1,.
CASSAGGLVNEQFF,TGTGCCAGCAGCGCGGGGGGGCTCGTCAATGAGCAGTTCTTC,TRBD2,TRBV7-9,TRBJ2-1,.
CASNEGDYTGELFF,TGCGCCAGCAATGAGGGGGATTACACCGGGGAGCTGTTTTTT,.,TRBV5-1,TRBJ2-2,.
CASSESASGSYEQYF,TGTGCCAGCAGTGAAAGCGCGAGCGGTTCCTACGAGCAGTACTTC,.,TRBV2,TRBJ2-7,.
CASSHEQGYYGYTF,TGCGCCAGCAGCCACGAACAGGGGTACTATGGCTACACCTTC,TRBD1,TRBV4-3,TRBJ1-2,.
CASSPSYRGLWGYTF,TGTGCCAGCAGCCCCTCTTACAGGGGGCTTTGGGGCTACACCTTC,TRBD1,TRBV7-2,TRBJ1-2,.
CASSLWGEGRAKNIQYF,TGTGCCAGCAGTTTATGGGGCGAGGGGAGGGCCAAAAACATTCAGTACTTC,.,TRBV28,TRBJ2-4,.
CASSVHARTDTQYF,TGTGCCAGCAGCGTACATGCGCGTACAGATACGCAGTATTTT,.,TRBV9,TRBJ2-3,.
CATSPFEGGLHNEQFF,TGTGCCACCTCACCGTTTGAGGGGGGGCTCCACAATGAGCAGTTCTTC,.,TRBV7-9,TRBJ2-1,.
CASSYTGQGAETEAFF,TGTGCCAGCAGTTACACGGGACAGGGGGCGGAAACTGAAGCTTTCTTT,TRBD1,TRBV6-5,TRBJ1-1,.
CASSTGTGGSYEQYF,TGTGCCAGCAGCACGGGGACAGGAGGTTCCTACGAGCAGTACTTC,TRBD1,TRBV9,TRBJ2-7,once
CASSANRGRYYEKLFF,TGTGCCAGCAGCGCGAACAGGGGGCGTTATTATGAAAAACTGTTTTTT,TRBD1,TRBV11-2,TRBJ1-4,.
CASSESGSTEAFF,TGTGCCAGCAGTGAGTCGGGGAGTACTGAAGCTTTCTTT,.,TRBV2,TRBJ1-1,.
CASSLGTGGETQYF,TGCGCCAGCAGCCTAGGGACAGGGGGGGAGACCCAGTACTTC,TRBD1,TRBV4-1,TRBJ2-5,.
CASSQKPGAGGPYEQYF,TGTGCCAGCAGCCAGAAACCGGGAGCGGGGGGGCCCTACGAGCAGTACTTC,TRBD2,TRBV5-4,TRBJ2-7,.
CAWGRGVNTEAFF,TGTGCCTGGGGCAGGGGGGTTAACACTGAAGCTTTCTTT,TRBD1,TRBV30,TRBJ1-1,once
CASSSYMNTEAFF,TGTGCCAGCAGCTCCTATATGAACACTGAAGCTTTCTTT,.,TRBV5-4,TRBJ1-1,.
CASSLAVGEWETQYF,TGTGCCAGCAGCTTAGCGGTCGGGGAGTGGGAGACCCAGTACTTC,.,TRBV7-6,TRBJ2-5,.